This T cell receptor (beta chain) was recorded in a study of cytomegalovirus exposure and HLA in healthy donors. The overall study: Genetic ancestry analysis placed around 76% of the 300 to 500 donors that were genotyped in the Caucasian-associated cluster.

J was trimmed by 6 bases and V by 0 bases; bases with no gene match: 8. The CDR3 has 16 amino acids. Per the germline V gene, CDR1 is LNHNV and CDR2 is YYDKDF (reference sequence). The PCR employed 60 Vbeta primers together with 13 Jbeta primers. Sequenced by immunoSEQ multiplex PCR; TCRdb stores in-frame clones only, minus some. The data hold just under 70,000 clones, with approximately 80% observed a single time. About this clone: Antigen: not known.

The study, taken as a whole, reports: HLA restriction was apparent for most CMV-associated TCR beta chains in a later analysis. TRBV6-2, TRBV6-3 and some other V segments were excluded as indistinguishable.

The chain recombines TRBV15 with TRBJ1-2; 9 bases map to TRBD1. The clonotype was recovered from a human donor in good health. The sample taken for sequencing was PBMCs. This CDR3 reads CATSRDQGTGRNGYTF. CDR3 DNA: TGTGCCACCAGCAGAGATCAGGGGACAGGGAGGAATGGCTACACCTTC.